Shown below are 2 T cell receptor beta chains from a single sample sequenced in a study of T cells in Graves' hyperthyroidism and ophthalmopathy. Amplified TCR beta CDR3 regions came from RNA transcripts. The HTBI primer set drove a first-round RT-PCR of the TCR CDR3. TCRdb fed the multiplex PCR reads into MiXCR, producing one record per CDR3 protein. The data contain a few hundred thousand distinct CDR3 sequences, less than 15% of them singletons. Sequenced: blood. These receptors originate from a woman aged 18-35 years with Graves' hyperthyroidism.

This clonotype was counted at least ten times. This rearrangement joins TRBV7-3 to TRBJ2-3, with 8 bases lining up with TRBD1. CDR3 length: 14 residues. The V gene's germline CDR1 is SGHTA and CDR2 FQGTGA. With 4 bases clipped from V and 4 bases from J, the junction kept 4 bases outside the gene matches. The CDR3, as DNA: TGTGCCAGCAGCTCGATGACAGGGGCAGATACGCAGTATTTT. It yields the protein CASSSMTGADTQYF.

This clonotype was detected only a few times. The chain employs TRBV28 and TRBJ2-2, with TRBD2 identical over 9 bases. J lost 3 bases, V lost 6 bases, and 8 bases had no gene match. The length of the CDR3 is 16 residues. Germline-derived CDR1 and CDR2 are MDHEN and SYDVKM. The DNA for the CDR3 is TGTGCCAGCAGGGCGGGGGGGGAAGGATACACCGGGGAGCTGTTTTTT. Residues: CASRAGGEGYTGELFF.